This T cell receptor (beta chain) was recorded in a study of CD8+CD57+ T cells in acquired aplastic anemia. Study results and caveats: Patients and controls turned out to have around 29 CD8+ CDR3 sequences in common. No significant difference in CD8+ Simpson's diversity was found between patients and controls.

A remark on this clonotype: Antigen unknown.

Per the germline V gene, CDR1 is SQVTM and CDR2 is ANQGSEA. With 0 bases removed from V and 3 bases from J, the gap between germline ends came to 24 bases. The CDR3 has 18 amino acids. Genomic DNA templated the TCR beta VDJ and CDR3 profiling. TCRdb processed the reads anew with MiXCR; each CDR3 protein has one entry. The table records 150,000 to 200,000 distinct CDR3 sequences, around 66% of them present only once. The clonotype originates from a human donor with severe aplastic anemia or a healthy control (not recorded which). V is TRBV29-1 and J is TRBJ2-7; D possibly uses TRBD1 or TRBD2 (5 bases each). Sequencing used sorted CD4+, CD8+, or CD8+CD57+ T cells (not recorded which) from PBMCs. This CDR3 reads CSVEDRPLGDDGNYEQYF. The DNA for the CDR3 is TGCAGCGTTGAAGATCGTCCCCTTGGGGACGATGGGAACTACGAGCAGTACTTC.